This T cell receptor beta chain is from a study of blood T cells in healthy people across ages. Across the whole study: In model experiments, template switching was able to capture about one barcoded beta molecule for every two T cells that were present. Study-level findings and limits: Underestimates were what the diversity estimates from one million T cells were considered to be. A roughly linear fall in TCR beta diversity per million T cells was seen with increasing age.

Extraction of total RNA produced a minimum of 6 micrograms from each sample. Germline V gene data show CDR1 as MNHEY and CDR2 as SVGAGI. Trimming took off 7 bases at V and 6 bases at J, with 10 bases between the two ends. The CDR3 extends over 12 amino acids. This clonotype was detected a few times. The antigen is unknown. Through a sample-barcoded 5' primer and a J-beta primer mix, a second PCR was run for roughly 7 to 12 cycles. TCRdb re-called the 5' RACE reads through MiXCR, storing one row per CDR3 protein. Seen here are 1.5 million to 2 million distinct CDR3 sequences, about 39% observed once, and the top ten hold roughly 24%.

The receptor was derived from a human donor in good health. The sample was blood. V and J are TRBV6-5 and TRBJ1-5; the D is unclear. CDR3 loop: CASNTVGQPQHF. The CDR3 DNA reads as TGTGCCAGCAATACCGTCGGTCAGCCCCAGCATTTT.